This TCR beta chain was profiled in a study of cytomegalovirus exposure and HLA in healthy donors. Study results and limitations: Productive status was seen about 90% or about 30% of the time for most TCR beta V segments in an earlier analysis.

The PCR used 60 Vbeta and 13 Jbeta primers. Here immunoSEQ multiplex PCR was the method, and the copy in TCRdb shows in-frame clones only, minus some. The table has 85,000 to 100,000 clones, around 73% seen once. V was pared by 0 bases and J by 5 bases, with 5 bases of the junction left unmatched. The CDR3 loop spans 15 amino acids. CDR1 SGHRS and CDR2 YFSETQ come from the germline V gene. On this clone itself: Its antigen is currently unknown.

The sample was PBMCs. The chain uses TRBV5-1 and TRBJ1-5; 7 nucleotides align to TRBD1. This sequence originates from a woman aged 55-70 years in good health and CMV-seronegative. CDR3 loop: CASSLEGQRHQPQHF. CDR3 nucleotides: TGCGCCAGCAGCTTGGAGGGACAGAGACATCAGCCCCAGCATTTT.